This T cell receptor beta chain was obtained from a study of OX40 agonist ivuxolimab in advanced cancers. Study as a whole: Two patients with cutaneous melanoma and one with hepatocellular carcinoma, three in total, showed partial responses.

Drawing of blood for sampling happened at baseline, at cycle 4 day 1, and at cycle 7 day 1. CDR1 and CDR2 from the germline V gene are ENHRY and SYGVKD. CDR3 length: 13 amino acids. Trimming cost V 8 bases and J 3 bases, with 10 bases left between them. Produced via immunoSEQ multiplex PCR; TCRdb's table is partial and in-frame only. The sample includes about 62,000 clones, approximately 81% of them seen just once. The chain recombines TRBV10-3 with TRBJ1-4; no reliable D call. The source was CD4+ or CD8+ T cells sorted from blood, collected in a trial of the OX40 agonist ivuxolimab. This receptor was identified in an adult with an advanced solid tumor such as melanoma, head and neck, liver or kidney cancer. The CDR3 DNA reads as TGTGCCATCGCGGGTGTCGCTAATGAAAAACTGTTTTTT. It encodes CAIAGVANEKLFF.